Below, 19 T cell receptor beta chains from the same sample are listed, as sequenced in a study of technical replicates of blood from a handful of donors. Clones were sequenced by immunoSEQ multiplex PCR, and TCRdb holds only the in-frame ones, with some missing. The sample holds over 80,000 clones, about 95% seen once. Specimen: T cells isolated from PBMCs. The receptors shown here come from a human donor in good health.

The table lists this clone with a count of one. The chain carries TRBV11-3 and TRBJ1-1, with D uncertain. Germline V gene sequence: CDR1 SGHNT, CDR2 YENEEA. The CDR3 is 15 residues long. The V end was cut by 6 bases, the J end by 5 bases, with 19 bases between. The DNA of the CDR3 is TGTGCCAGCAGATTAATCCGGGAAACTGTTACTGAAGCTTTCTTT. Its protein is CASRLIRETVTEAFF.

This clone appeared a few times. The gene calls are TRBV6-5 and TRBJ2-7; 7 positions match TRBD2. The germline gives CDR1 MNHEY, CDR2 SVGAGI. V shed 2 bases, J shed 0 bases, and the junction held 4 bases outside the gene matches. The CDR3 runs 15 residues. Here the CDR3 reads CASSYEASGSYEQYF. DNA for the CDR3: TGTGCCAGCAGTTACGAAGCTAGCGGCTCCTACGAGCAGTACTTC.

The chain carries TRBV5-6 and TRBJ2-5; D not certain. The CDR3 loop spans 14 amino acids. V was pared by 0 bases and J by 5 bases, with 11 bases between. Germline CDR1 reads SGHDT; CDR2 reads YYEEEE. This CDR3 is CASSLVDVWETQYF. In nucleotides, the CDR3 is TGTGCCAGCAGCTTGGTAGATGTGTGGGAGACCCAGTACTTC.

The chain has TRBV6-5 and TRBJ1-1; D is ambiguous. V dropped 2 bases and J dropped 1 base, with 11 bases sitting between them. Germline V gives CDR1 MNHEY, CDR2 SVGAGI. This CDR3 is built from 15 residues. CDR3 bases: TGTGCCAGCAGTTACCGGGAGGGCACGAACACTGAAGCTTTCTTT. It codes for CASSYREGTNTEAFF.

The chain carries TRBV19 and TRBJ2-7; 8 bases match TRBD2. The CDR3 is made up of 12 amino acids. Germline CDR1 reads LNHDA; CDR2 reads SQIVND (reference sequence). The V gene end was trimmed by 10 bases and the J gene end by 3 bases; junction bases not matched to a gene: 5. DNA of the CDR3: TGTGCCACAGGAGCGGGAGACTACGAGCAGTACTTC. Its translation: CATGAGDYEQYF.

This chain joins TRBV20-1 and TRBJ1-1; weak D call: TRBD1 (5 bases). Trimming cost V 2 bases and J 7 bases, with 5 bases left between them. This CDR3 contains 10 residues. The germline V gene encodes CDR1 DFQATT and CDR2 SNEGSKA (reference sequence). CDR3 sequence (DNA): TGCAGTGCTAGAAGGGGTGAAGCTTTCTTT. Translated, it gives CSARRGEAFF.

The V call is TRBV7-2, the J call TRBJ2-7, with D possibly TRBD1 on 6 matching bases. CDR1 is SGHTA and CDR2 is FQGNSA in the germline V gene. The V end was cut by 6 bases, the J end by 6 bases, with 12 bases between. The CDR3 length is 12 residues. The CDR3 DNA reads as TGTGCCAGCAGTTTCAGGGGAAGCGAGCAGTACTTC. It encodes CASSFRGSEQYF.

The chain links TRBV6-5 to TRBJ2-7; the match to TRBD1 covers 11 bases. The V gene's germline CDR1 is MNHEY and CDR2 SVGAGI. The CDR3 sequence is 15 residues long. With V trimmed by 2 bases and J by 2 bases, 2 bases remained unmatched. The CDR3 DNA reads TGTGCCAGCAGTTACACGGGACAGGGGGCCTACGAGCAGTACTTC. It is translated as CASSYTGQGAYEQYF.

The V call is TRBV4-1, the J call TRBJ2-1, with TRBD2 identical over 8 bases. CDR1 is MGHRA, CDR2 YSYEKL, per germline. V shed 0 bases and J 0 bases; nucleotides not matched to a gene: 7. This CDR3 comprises 18 residues. The CDR3 sequence: CASSQDALAVSSYNEQFF. The CDR3, as DNA: TGCGCCAGCAGCCAAGATGCACTAGCGGTGAGCTCCTACAATGAGCAGTTCTTC.

The chain carries TRBV4-1 and TRBJ1-5; D gene uncertain. CDR1 is MGHRA and CDR2 is YSYEKL in the germline V gene. V lost 0 bases and J lost 4, with 16 bases in between. The CDR3 is made up of 17 amino acids. In DNA, the CDR3 is TGCGCCAGCAGCCAAGATATCCTTGGCGGATGGAATCAGCCCCAGCATTTT. Its translation: CASSQDILGGWNQPQHF.

The rearrangement joins TRBV4-3 to TRBJ1-5; D not resolved. The CDR3 extends over 14 amino acids. Germline V gene lookup returns CDR1 LGHNA and CDR2 YSLEER. Trimming pared 0 bases from V and 11 bases from J, leaving 14 bases between. CDR3 sequence (DNA): TGCGCCAGCAGCCAAGATTATCCGGCGGGAGCCCAGCATTTT. It specifies CASSQDYPAGAQHF.

V gene TRBV30 combines with J gene TRBJ1-5; possibly TRBD1 for D (5 bases). The V end was cut by 2 bases, the J end by 6 bases, with 8 bases between. The germline V gene encodes CDR1 GTSNPN and CDR2 SVGIG (reference sequence). The CDR3 is 12 residues long. This CDR3 is CAWSPGGQPQHF. Here the CDR3 DNA reads TGTGCCTGGAGTCCGGGGGGTCAGCCCCAGCATTTT.

The chain couples TRBV9 to TRBJ2-6; the D gene is possibly TRBD1 (6 bases). Germline CDR1 reads SGDLS; CDR2 reads YYNGEE. Trimming took off 0 bases at V and 0 bases at J, with 22 bases between the two ends. This CDR3 is built from 21 residues. The CDR3 loop is CASSVAHVRTAIRSGANVLTF. CDR3 DNA: TGTGCCAGCAGCGTAGCCCATGTAAGGACAGCAATCCGCTCTGGGGCCAACGTCCTGACTTTC.

The rearrangement links TRBV7-9 to TRBJ1-1; no clear D. From germline, CDR1 is SEHNR and CDR2 FQNEAQ (reference sequence). The CDR3 runs 14 residues. Trimming pared 1 base from V and 4 bases from J, leaving 10 bases between. The CDR3 DNA is TGTGCCAGCAGCTTAGTAAGGAGTGGCACTGAAGCTTTCTTT. It specifies CASSLVRSGTEAFF.

The chain uses TRBV6-1 and TRBJ2-6; D not resolved. From germline, CDR1 is MNHNS and CDR2 SASEGT. Deletions cut 4 bases from V and 0 bases from J, with 7 bases between. The CDR3 totals 15 residues. CDR3 residues: CASSGRGSGANVLTF. The CDR3 nucleotides are TGTGCCAGCAGTGGACGAGGCTCTGGGGCCAACGTCCTGACTTTC.

The chain is built from TRBV4-2 and TRBJ1-2; 7 bases match TRBD1. This CDR3 is 15 amino acids long. Germline CDR1 LGHNA, CDR2 YNFKEQ. V lost 1 base, J lost 4 bases, and 6 bases stayed unmatched. The CDR3 loop reads CASSQAGQAVYGYTF. The CDR3 DNA is TGTGCCAGCAGCCAAGCAGGACAGGCGGTCTATGGCTACACCTTC.

The genes are TRBV10-3 and TRBJ2-3, with 14 bases lining up with TRBD2. Germline V CDR1 and CDR2: ENHRY, SYGVKD. With V trimmed by 6 bases and J by 5 bases, 10 bases remained unmatched. The CDR3 extends over 17 amino acids. CDR3 loop: CAIRGTSGSSWRDTQYF. Written as DNA, the CDR3 is TGTGCCATCAGGGGGACTAGCGGGAGTAGTTGGCGAGATACGCAGTATTTT.

The chain couples TRBV15 to TRBJ1-3; D may be TRBD1 (5 bases). Between the trimmed V and J ends, which lost 0 bases and 3 bases, there was a span of 9 bases. The CDR3 length is 15 residues. Germline-derived CDR1 and CDR2 are LNHNV and YYDKDF (reference sequence). CDR3 DNA: TGTGCCACCAGCAGAGACAGGGCTCTTGGAAACACCATATATTTT. This gives the protein CATSRDRALGNTIYF.

This chain connects TRBV9 to TRBJ2-7, with 10 bases lining up with TRBD2. Losses at the gene ends were 4 bases for V and 6 bases for J; bases not matched to a gene: 16. The V gene's germline CDR1 is SGDLS and CDR2 YYNGEE. The CDR3 has 17 residues. The CDR3 sequence: CASSPSLGASGRSEQYF. The CDR3 DNA is TGTGCCAGCAGCCCCTCCCTGGGGGCTAGCGGGAGATCCGAGCAGTACTTC. Full variable domain (missing parts from reference TRBV9 and TRBJ2-7): DSGVTQTPKHLITATGQRVTLRCSPRSGDLSVYWYQQSLDQGLQFLIQYYNGEERAKGNILERFSAQQFPDLHSELNLSSLELGDSALYFCASSPSLGASGRSEQYFGPGTRLTVT.